The clone carrying this T cell receptor (beta chain) was observed a few times. PCR primers comprised 60 Vbeta and 13 Jbeta primers. Repertoires were generated with immunoSEQ multiplex PCR, while TCRdb's copy carries only in-frame clones and drops some. This sample has approximately 150,000 clones; 81% occur once, and the top ten carry approximately 1.2%. The data are from a study of cytomegalovirus exposure and HLA in healthy donors. V was clipped by 3 bases and J by 11 bases, with 16 bases between them. CDR3 size: 14 residues. Germline V lookup: CDR1 MDHEN, CDR2 SYDVKM. The receptor was derived from a man over 45 in good health and CMV-seropositive. The specimen was PBMCs. The V gene is TRBV28, the J gene TRBJ1-4; tentative D call: TRBD1 (6 bases). The CDR3 DNA reads as TGTGCCAGCAGTTTTGACGGAAGAAGGGGGAAACTGTTTTTT. Translation gives CASSFDGRRGKLFF.